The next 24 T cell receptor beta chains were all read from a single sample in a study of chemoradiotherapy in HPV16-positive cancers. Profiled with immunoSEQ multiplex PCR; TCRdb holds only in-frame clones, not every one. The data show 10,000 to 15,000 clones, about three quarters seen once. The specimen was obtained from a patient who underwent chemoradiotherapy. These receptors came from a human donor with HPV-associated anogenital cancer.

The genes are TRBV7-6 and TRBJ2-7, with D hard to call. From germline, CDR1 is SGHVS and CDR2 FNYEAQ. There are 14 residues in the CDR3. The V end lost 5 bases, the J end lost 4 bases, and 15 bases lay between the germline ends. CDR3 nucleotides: TGTGCCAGCAGCCCTAGGGCCCCTTTTTACGAGCAGTACTTC. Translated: CASSPRAPFYEQYF.

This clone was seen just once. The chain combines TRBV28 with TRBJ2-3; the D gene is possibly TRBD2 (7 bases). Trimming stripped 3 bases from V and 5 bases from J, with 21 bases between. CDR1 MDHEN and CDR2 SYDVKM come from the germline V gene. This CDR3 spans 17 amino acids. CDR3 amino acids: CASSFRPFTGGGDTQYF. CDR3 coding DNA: TGTGCCAGCAGTTTTCGGCCCTTCACGGGGGGCGGAGATACGCAGTATTTT.

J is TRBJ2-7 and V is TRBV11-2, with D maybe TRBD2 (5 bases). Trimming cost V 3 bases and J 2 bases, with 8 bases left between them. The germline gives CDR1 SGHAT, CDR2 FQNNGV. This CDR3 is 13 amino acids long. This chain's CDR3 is CASSFPGAYEQYF. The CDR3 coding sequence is TGTGCCAGCAGCTTTCCCGGGGCCTACGAGCAGTACTTC.

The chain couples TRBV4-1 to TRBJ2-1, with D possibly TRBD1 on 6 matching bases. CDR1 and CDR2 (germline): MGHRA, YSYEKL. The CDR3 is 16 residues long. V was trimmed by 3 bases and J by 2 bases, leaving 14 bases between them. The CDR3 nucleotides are TGCGCCAGCAGCCATCCCGGACGGGACACCTACAATGAGCAGTTCTTC. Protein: CASSHPGRDTYNEQFF.

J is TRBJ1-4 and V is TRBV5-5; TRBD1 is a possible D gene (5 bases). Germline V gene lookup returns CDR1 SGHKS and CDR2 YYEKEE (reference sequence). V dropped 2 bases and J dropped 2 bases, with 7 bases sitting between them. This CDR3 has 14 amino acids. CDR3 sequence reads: CASSLGVTNEKLFF. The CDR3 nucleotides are TGTGCCAGCAGCTTAGGGGTTACTAATGAAAAACTGTTTTTT.

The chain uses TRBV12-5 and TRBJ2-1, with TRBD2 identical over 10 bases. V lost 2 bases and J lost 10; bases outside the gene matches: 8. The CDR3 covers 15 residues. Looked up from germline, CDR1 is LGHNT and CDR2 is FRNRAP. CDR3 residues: CASGLIAGGPGEQFF. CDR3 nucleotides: TGTGCTAGTGGTTTGATAGCGGGGGGCCCGGGGGAGCAGTTCTTC. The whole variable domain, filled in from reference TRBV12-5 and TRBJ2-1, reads DARVTQTPRHKVTEMGQEVTMRCQPILGHNTVFWYRQTMMQGLELLAYFRNRAPLDDSGMPKDRFSAEMPDATLATLKIQPSEPRDSAVYFCASGLIAGGPGEQFFGPGTRLTVL.

The CDR3 sequence is CASSPGQVPYGYTF. The CDR3 DNA sequence: TGTGCCAGCAGTCCAGGACAGGTTCCCTATGGCTACACCTTC. V usage is TRBV27 and J usage is TRBJ1-2, with 7 nucleotides matching TRBD1. V shed 5 bases, J shed 4 bases, and the junction held 7 bases outside the gene matches. The CDR3 contains 14 residues. Germline lookup yields CDR1 MNHEY and CDR2 SMNVEV (reference sequence).

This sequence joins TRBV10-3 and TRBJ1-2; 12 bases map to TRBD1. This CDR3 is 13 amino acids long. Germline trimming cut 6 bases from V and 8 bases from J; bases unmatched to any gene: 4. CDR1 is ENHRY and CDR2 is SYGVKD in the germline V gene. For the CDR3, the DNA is TGTGCCATCAGGGGACAGGGGGCTCGAGGCTACACCTTC. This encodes CAIRGQGARGYTF.

The CDR3 DNA reads as TGTGCCAGCAGTTACCGAGGGGGCAAGGGAAACACCATATATTTT. It specifies CASSYRGGKGNTIYF. This rearrangement joins TRBV6-5 to TRBJ1-3; 7 positions agree with TRBD1. CDR1 MNHEY and CDR2 SVGAGI come from the germline V gene. The CDR3 covers 15 residues. J gave up 4 bases and V 2 bases, and 5 bases lay outside the gene matches.

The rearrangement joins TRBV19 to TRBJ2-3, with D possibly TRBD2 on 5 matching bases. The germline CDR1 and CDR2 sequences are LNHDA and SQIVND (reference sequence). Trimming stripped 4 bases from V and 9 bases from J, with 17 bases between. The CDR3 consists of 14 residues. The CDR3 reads CASSTQGGRQTQYF. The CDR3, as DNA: TGTGCCAGTAGTACCCAAGGTGGGAGACAAACGCAGTATTTT.

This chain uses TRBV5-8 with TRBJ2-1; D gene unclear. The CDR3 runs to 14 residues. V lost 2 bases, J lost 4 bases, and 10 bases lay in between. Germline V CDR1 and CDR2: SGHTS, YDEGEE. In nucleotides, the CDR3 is TGTGCCAGCAGCTTTCCCCTCTTTTACAATGAGCAGTTCTTC. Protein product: CASSFPLFYNEQFF.

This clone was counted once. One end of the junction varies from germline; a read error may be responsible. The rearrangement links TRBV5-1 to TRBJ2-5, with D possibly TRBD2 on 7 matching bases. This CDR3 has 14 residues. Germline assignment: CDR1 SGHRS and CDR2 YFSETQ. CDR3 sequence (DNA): TGCGCCAGCAGTTTGGGGGGGGCCCCGGAGACCCAGTACTTC. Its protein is CASSLGGAPETQYF.

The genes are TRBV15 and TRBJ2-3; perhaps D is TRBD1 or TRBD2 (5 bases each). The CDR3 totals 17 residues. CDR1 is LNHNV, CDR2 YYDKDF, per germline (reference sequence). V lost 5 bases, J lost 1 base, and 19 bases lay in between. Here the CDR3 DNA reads TGTGCCACCAGCGCCCGAAGTTTGGGGGTTGGCACAGATACGCAGTATTTT. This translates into CATSARSLGVGTDTQYF.

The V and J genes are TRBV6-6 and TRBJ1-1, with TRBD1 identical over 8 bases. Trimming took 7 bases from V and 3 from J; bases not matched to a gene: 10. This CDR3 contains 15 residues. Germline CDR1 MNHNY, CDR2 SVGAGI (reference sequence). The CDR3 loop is CASILQGGKDTEAFF. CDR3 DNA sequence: TGTGCCAGCATTTTACAGGGGGGCAAGGACACTGAAGCTTTCTTT.

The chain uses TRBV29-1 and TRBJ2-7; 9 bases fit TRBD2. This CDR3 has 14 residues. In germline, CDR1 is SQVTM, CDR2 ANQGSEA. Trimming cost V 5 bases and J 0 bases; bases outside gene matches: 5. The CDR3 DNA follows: TGCAGCGTTCAAGCGGGGGGTCTCTCCTACGAGCAGTACTTC. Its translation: CSVQAGGLSYEQYF.

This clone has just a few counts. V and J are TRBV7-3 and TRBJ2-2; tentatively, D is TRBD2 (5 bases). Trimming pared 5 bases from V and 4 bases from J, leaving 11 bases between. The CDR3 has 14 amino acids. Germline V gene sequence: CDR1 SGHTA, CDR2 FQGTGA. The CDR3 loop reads CASSMGDRTGELFF. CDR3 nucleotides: TGTGCCAGCAGCATGGGAGACCGCACCGGGGAGCTGTTTTTT.

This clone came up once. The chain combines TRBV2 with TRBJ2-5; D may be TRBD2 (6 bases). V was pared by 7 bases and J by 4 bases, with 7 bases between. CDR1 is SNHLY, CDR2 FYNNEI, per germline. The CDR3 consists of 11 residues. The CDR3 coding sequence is TGTGCCAGCAACGGGGGAGAGACCCAGTACTTC. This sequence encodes CASNGGETQYF. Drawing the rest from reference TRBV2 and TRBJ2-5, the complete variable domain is EPEVTQTPSHQVTQMGQEVILRCVPISNHLYFYWYRQILGQKVEFLVSFYNNEISEKSEIFDDQFSVERPDGSNFTLKIRSTKLEDSAMYFCASNGGETQYFGPGTRLLVL.

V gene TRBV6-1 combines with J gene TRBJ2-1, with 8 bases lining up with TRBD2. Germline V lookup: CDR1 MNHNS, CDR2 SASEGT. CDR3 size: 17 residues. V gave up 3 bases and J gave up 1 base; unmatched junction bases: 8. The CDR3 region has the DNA TGTGCCAGCAGTGACCCCCGCGGGGGGAAATCCTACAATGAGCAGTTCTTC. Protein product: CASSDPRGGKSYNEQFF.

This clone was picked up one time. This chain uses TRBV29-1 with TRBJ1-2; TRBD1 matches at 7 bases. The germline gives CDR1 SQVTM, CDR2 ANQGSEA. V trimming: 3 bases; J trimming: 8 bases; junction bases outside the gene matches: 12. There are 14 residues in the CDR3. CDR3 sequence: CSVEANRQGRGYTF. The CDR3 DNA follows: TGCAGCGTTGAGGCCAACAGACAGGGACGGGGCTACACCTTC.

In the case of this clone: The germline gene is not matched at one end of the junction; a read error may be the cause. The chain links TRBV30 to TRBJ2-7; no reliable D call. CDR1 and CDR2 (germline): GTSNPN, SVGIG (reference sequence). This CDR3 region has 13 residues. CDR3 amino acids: CAWSHPWSYGQYF. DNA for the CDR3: TGTGCCTGGAGTCATCCATGGTCCTACGGGCAGTACTTC.

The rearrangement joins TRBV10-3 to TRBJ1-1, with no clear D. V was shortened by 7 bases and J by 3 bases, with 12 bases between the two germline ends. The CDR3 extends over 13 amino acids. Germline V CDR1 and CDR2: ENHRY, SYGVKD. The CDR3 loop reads CAITPGGDTEAFF. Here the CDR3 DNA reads TGTGCCATCACTCCAGGTGGAGACACTGAAGCTTTCTTT.

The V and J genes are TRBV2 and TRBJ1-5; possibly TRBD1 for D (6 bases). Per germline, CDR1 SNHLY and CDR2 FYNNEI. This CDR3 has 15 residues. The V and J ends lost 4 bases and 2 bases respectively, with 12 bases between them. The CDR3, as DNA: TGTGCCAGCAGTGGTGGGGGGGGGCGCAATCAGCCCCAGCATTTT. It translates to CASSGGGGRNQPQHF.

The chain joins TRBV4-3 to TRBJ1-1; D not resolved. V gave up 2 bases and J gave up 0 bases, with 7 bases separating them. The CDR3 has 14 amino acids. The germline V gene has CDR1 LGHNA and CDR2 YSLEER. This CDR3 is CASSQQRLNTEAFF. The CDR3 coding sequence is TGCGCCAGCAGCCAACAGCGATTGAACACTGAAGCTTTCTTT.

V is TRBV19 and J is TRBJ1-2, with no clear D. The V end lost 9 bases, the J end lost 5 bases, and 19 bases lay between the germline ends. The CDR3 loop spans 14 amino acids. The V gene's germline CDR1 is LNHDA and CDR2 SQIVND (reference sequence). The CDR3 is CASDPNGSPYGYTF. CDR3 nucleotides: TGTGCCAGCGACCCGAACGGATCTCCTTATGGCTACACCTTC.